This TCR beta chain is drawn from a study of cytomegalovirus exposure and HLA in healthy donors. Study background: One earlier analysis, a look at 180 million or so T cells, found about 110 million unique TCR beta sequences. Findings of the study overall: Common viral pathogens seemed to be connected with several of the most significant clusters, according to a later analysis. HLA restriction was apparent for most CMV-associated TCR beta chains in a later analysis.

Concerning this clone itself: The antigen is unknown.

V lost 3 bases, J lost 8 bases, and 14 bases lay in between. This CDR3 is built from 13 residues. CDR1 is SGHNT and CDR2 is YYREEE in the germline V gene (reference sequence). PCR primers comprised 60 Vbeta and 13 Jbeta primers. Sequencing used immunoSEQ multiplex PCR; TCRdb keeps in-frame clones, though not all of them. The table lists about 130,000 clones, over 75% of them singletons. The material sequenced was PBMCs. This TCR came from a young man in good health. This chain joins TRBV5-4 and TRBJ1-2, with D possibly TRBD1 on 6 matching bases. The CDR3 coding sequence is TGTGCCAGCAGCTGGGCAGGGGAAAGGGGCTACACCTTC. Translating it yields CASSWAGERGYTF.